These 22 T cell receptor beta chains originate from one sample sequenced in a study of T cell responses to AZD1222 COVID-19 vaccine. Produced via immunoSEQ multiplex PCR; TCRdb's table is partial and in-frame only. Of 100,000 to 150,000 clones listed, around 87% are singletons. The starting material was peripheral blood, obtained on day 0 of AZD1222 vaccination. Receptor source: an adult in good health.

The V and J genes are TRBV5-6 and TRBJ1-2, with 7 bases matching TRBD1. Per the germline V gene, CDR1 is SGHDT and CDR2 is YYEEEE. There are 13 residues in the CDR3. V lost 3 bases and J lost 2; bases outside the gene matches: 1. The CDR3 DNA reads as TGTGCCAGCAGCTCACAGGGGAACTATGGCTACACCTTC. Encoded protein: CASSSQGNYGYTF.

Only one count was recorded for this clone. V is TRBV5-1 and J is TRBJ2-3, with 11 positions matching TRBD2. Germline trimming cut 3 bases from V and 3 bases from J; bases unmatched to any gene: 3. Germline assignment: CDR1 SGHRS and CDR2 YFSETQ. This CDR3 has 15 amino acids. The DNA for the CDR3 is TGCGCCAGCAGCTCACTAGCGGGAGAAACAGATACGCAGTATTTT. Protein sequence: CASSSLAGETDTQYF. Full variable domain (rest looked up from reference TRBV5-1 and TRBJ2-3): KAGVTQTPRYLIKTRGQQVTLSCSPISGHRSVSWYQQTPGQGLQFLFEYFSETQRNKGNFPGRFSGRQFSNSRSEMNVSTLELGDSALYLCASSSLAGETDTQYFGPGTRLTVL.

The chain couples TRBV27 to TRBJ1-6; D not resolved. Germline V gene sequence: CDR1 MNHEY, CDR2 SMNVEV (reference sequence). Trimming stripped 2 bases from V and 2 bases from J, with 10 bases between. The CDR3 is made up of 16 amino acids. The CDR3 region is CASSLMGDPYNSPLHF. The CDR3, as DNA: TGTGCCAGCAGTTTAATGGGCGACCCCTATAATTCACCCCTCCACTTT.

Only one count was recorded for this clone. The chain joins TRBV28 to TRBJ1-5, with D perhaps TRBD1 (6 bases). Trimming pared 4 bases from V and 11 bases from J, leaving 18 bases between. Germline-derived CDR1 and CDR2 are MDHEN and SYDVKM. The CDR3 is made up of 14 amino acids. CDR3 DNA sequence: TGTGCCAGCAGTTCACAGACAGGTTCTAGGACCCAGCATTTT. Translating it yields CASSSQTGSRTQHF.

The chain employs TRBV5-4 and TRBJ1-2; the D gene is possibly TRBD1 (5 bases). The CDR3 is made up of 13 amino acids. Germline lookup yields CDR1 SGHNT and CDR2 YYREEE (reference sequence). V was pared by 0 bases and J by 7 bases, with 10 bases between. CDR3 coding DNA: TGTGCCAGCAGCTTGGCGGGGGAATCTGGCTACACCTTC. Amino acids: CASSLAGESGYTF.

The count of this clone is one. The chain combines TRBV6-5 with TRBJ1-5; no reliable D call. Germline-derived CDR1 and CDR2 are MNHEY and SVGAGI. Between the trimmed V and J ends, which lost 5 bases and 0 bases, there was a span of 8 bases. The CDR3 is made up of 14 amino acids. The CDR3 DNA sequence: TGTGCCAGCAGTCAATCGATTAGCAATCAGCCCCAGCATTTT. Translation gives CASSQSISNQPQHF.

V and J are TRBV6-5 and TRBJ2-4; D may correspond to TRBD1 or TRBD2 (6 bases each). Germline CDR1 and CDR2: MNHEY and SVGAGI. The V end was cut by 6 bases, the J end by 6 bases, with 18 bases between. The CDR3 contains 15 residues. Written as DNA, the CDR3 is TGTGCCAGCAGCCGCGGGACAACCACCTTAAACATTCAGTACTTC. This translates into CASSRGTTTLNIQYF.

V gene TRBV9 combines with J gene TRBJ2-1, with 7 bases identical to TRBD2. Unmatched junction bases numbered 15, after V lost 6 bases and J lost 6 bases. CDR3 length: 16 amino acids. Germline assignment: CDR1 SGDLS and CDR2 YYNGEE. This CDR3 is CASTVSPGEGINEQFF. The CDR3 coding sequence is TGTGCCAGCACCGTCAGCCCGGGGGAGGGAATCAATGAGCAGTTCTTC.

This sequence joins TRBV28 and TRBJ2-1; D gene ambiguous. V was pared by 4 bases and J by 14 bases, with 12 bases between. The CDR3 has 11 amino acids. Germline loops: CDR1 MDHEN, CDR2 SYDVKM. CDR3 loop: CASSSHQYKFF. The CDR3 DNA sequence: TGTGCCAGCAGTTCTCACCAGTACAAGTTCTTC.

The CDR3 loop is CASSLRGILYGYTF. In DNA, the CDR3 is TGTGCCAGCAGTTTGCGGGGGATACTCTATGGCTACACCTTC. The gene calls are TRBV28 and TRBJ1-2; perhaps TRBD1 as D (5 bases). The CDR3 spans 14 residues. Trimming took 3 bases from V and 4 from J, leaving 12 bases between them. CDR1 is MDHEN, CDR2 SYDVKM, per germline.

The genes are TRBV7-6 and TRBJ1-1; D might be TRBD1 (5 bases). There are 15 residues in the CDR3. Germline V gene sequence: CDR1 SGHVS, CDR2 FNYEAQ. The V end was cut by 3 bases, the J end by 5 bases, with 16 bases between. CDR3 sequence reads: CASSFGSGTRTEAFF. In DNA, the CDR3 is TGTGCCAGCAGCTTTGGTTCTGGGACGCGGACTGAAGCTTTCTTT.

This clone was found once. V is TRBV5-4 and J is TRBJ1-6; TRBD1 aligns across 8 bases. After removal of 0 bases from V and 7 bases from J, the junction contained 3 bases not matched to a gene. This CDR3 has 15 residues. The V gene's germline CDR1 is SGHNT and CDR2 YYREEE (reference sequence). The CDR3 nucleotides read TGTGCCAGCAGCTTGGGGACAGGGCGAAATTCACCCCTCCACTTT. It encodes CASSLGTGRNSPLHF.

V usage is TRBV3-1 (or the pseudogene TRBV3-2) and J usage is TRBJ1-1; D is possibly TRBD1 (5 bases). The V end lost 1 base, the J end lost 7 bases, and 10 bases lay between the germline ends. The CDR3 is 13 amino acids. Germline assignment: CDR1 LGHDT and CDR2 YNNKEL (reference sequence). As DNA, the CDR3 is TGTGCCAGCAGCCAAGCAGGGAGGGTTGAAGCTTTCTTT. Its protein is CASSQAGRVEAFF.

V usage is TRBV11-2 and J usage is TRBJ1-2; TRBD1 matches at 9 bases. The CDR3 totals 14 residues. V was pared by 6 bases and J by 4 bases, with 6 bases of the junction left unmatched. Per germline, CDR1 SGHAT and CDR2 FQNNGV. The CDR3: CASSSGTGLYGYTF. In DNA, the CDR3 is TGTGCCAGCAGTTCCGGGACAGGGCTCTATGGCTACACCTTC.

The chain uses TRBV7-8 and TRBJ1-3; tentative D call: TRBD1 (5 bases). Germline V gives CDR1 SGHVS, CDR2 FQNEAQ. The CDR3 consists of 16 residues. Trimming took off 5 bases at V and 1 base at J, with 15 bases between the two ends. The CDR3 loop is CASSLLTGGSGNTIYF. For the CDR3, the DNA is TGTGCCAGCAGCCTCTTGACGGGGGGTTCTGGAAACACCATATATTTT.

The chain couples TRBV19 to TRBJ2-1; 8 bases line up with TRBD2. The CDR3 sequence is 15 residues long. With V trimmed by 3 bases and J by 9 bases, 10 bases remained unmatched. The germline V gene encodes CDR1 LNHDA and CDR2 SQIVND (reference sequence). The CDR3 loop is CASSISAGAGGEQFF. The CDR3 coding sequence is TGTGCCAGTAGTATCTCAGCGGGGGCGGGAGGTGAGCAGTTCTTC.

This clone was detected only once. The CDR3 protein is CAWRNTGTGNTIYF. The CDR3 nucleotides read TGTGCCTGGAGGAACACTGGGACTGGAAACACCATATATTTT. The rearrangement links TRBV30 to TRBJ1-3, with unresolved D. This CDR3 is built from 14 residues. V was clipped by 3 bases and J by 2 bases, with 11 bases between them. Germline V lookup: CDR1 GTSNPN, CDR2 SVGIG (reference sequence).

This clone has just one count. This chain joins TRBV18 and TRBJ2-5; D unclear. CDR3 length: 12 amino acids. Looked up from germline, CDR1 is KGHSH and CDR2 is LQKENI. V lost 2 bases, J lost 2 bases, and 3 bases lay in between. The DNA of the CDR3 is TGTGCCAGCTCACCAGATCAAGAGACCCAGTACTTC. It codes for CASSPDQETQYF.

The chain combines TRBV7-6 with TRBJ2-5; D not resolved. Looked up from germline, CDR1 is SGHVS and CDR2 is FNYEAQ. CDR3 length equals 13 residues. Trimming left V 0 bases short and J 4 bases short, with 6 bases between. The CDR3 here is CASSLAPSETQYF. The DNA of the CDR3 is TGTGCCAGCAGCTTAGCGCCCTCAGAGACCCAGTACTTC.

This sequence joins TRBV4-3 and TRBJ2-7; 10 bases align to TRBD1. The ends lost 4 bases at V and 7 bases at J; junction bases unmatched: 10. The CDR3 has 15 residues. The germline V gene has CDR1 LGHNA and CDR2 YSLEER. The CDR3 DNA sequence: TGCGCCAGCAGCCTTTTGGCGGACAGGGGGTTGGAGCAGTACTTC. It codes for CASSLLADRGLEQYF.

As DNA, the CDR3 is TGCGCCAGCTCGCGAGACCTTCTCGGGGAGCTGTTTTTT. Translation: CASSRDLLGELFF. The genes are TRBV10-1 and TRBJ2-2; D remains ambiguous. The germline gives CDR1 WNHNN, CDR2 SYGVQD (reference sequence). This CDR3 has 13 residues. The V end was cut by 8 bases, the J end by 7 bases, with 14 bases between.

This chain connects TRBV5-1 to TRBJ1-2; no clear D gene. Germline assignment: CDR1 SGHRS and CDR2 YFSETQ. This CDR3 is 13 amino acids long. Trimming stripped 2 bases from V and 2 bases from J, with 7 bases between. The CDR3 DNA reads as TGCGCCAGCAGCTTAGTGAGGAACTATGGCTACACCTTC. The encoded protein is CASSLVRNYGYTF.